These 3 T cell receptor beta chains came from one sample sequenced in a study of CD8 T cells in ankylosing spondylitis. Study observations and caveats: Blood from ankylosing spondylitis patients appeared to carry a characteristic roughly eight-variant TCR beta motif.

Their target antigens are unknown. TCRdb recomputed calls from the 5' RACE reads with MiXCR, one row per CDR3 protein. The data show about 840,000 distinct CDR3 sequences, 12% seen once. Sequencing was done on a sample of blood, either unsorted or a sorted T cell fraction (not recorded which). Receptors were obtained from a male donor with ankylosing spondylitis.

DNA for the CDR3: TGCAGTGCTAGGGGACCTTATAGCAGGGATTCACCCCTCCACTTT. This codes for CSARGPYSRDSPLHF. The chain carries TRBV20-1 and TRBJ1-6; D possibly corresponds to TRBD1 (5 bases). Between the trimmed V and J ends, which lost 3 bases and 8 bases, there was a span of 17 bases. This CDR3 region has 15 residues. From germline, CDR1 is DFQATT and CDR2 SNEGSKA (reference sequence).

This clonotype was observed many times. The V call is TRBV5-1, the J call TRBJ2-6; D gene uncertain. V was pared by 1 base and J by 2 bases, with 4 bases between. The germline gives CDR1 SGHRS, CDR2 YFSETQ. This CDR3 is built from 14 residues. CDR3 coding DNA: TGCGCCAGCAGCTTGTGGACTGGGGCCAACGTCCTGACTTTC. Protein sequence: CASSLWTGANVLTF.

This clonotype was seen once. The chain couples TRBV10-2 to TRBJ1-4; D is undetermined. The CDR3 covers 14 residues. CDR1 WSHSY and CDR2 SAAADI come from the germline V gene. V shed 4 bases and J shed 8 bases, with 14 bases lying between them. In nucleotides, the CDR3 is TGCGCCAGCAGTGGGAGACATGGAGACGAAAAACTGTTTTTT. It yields the protein CASSGRHGDEKLFF.